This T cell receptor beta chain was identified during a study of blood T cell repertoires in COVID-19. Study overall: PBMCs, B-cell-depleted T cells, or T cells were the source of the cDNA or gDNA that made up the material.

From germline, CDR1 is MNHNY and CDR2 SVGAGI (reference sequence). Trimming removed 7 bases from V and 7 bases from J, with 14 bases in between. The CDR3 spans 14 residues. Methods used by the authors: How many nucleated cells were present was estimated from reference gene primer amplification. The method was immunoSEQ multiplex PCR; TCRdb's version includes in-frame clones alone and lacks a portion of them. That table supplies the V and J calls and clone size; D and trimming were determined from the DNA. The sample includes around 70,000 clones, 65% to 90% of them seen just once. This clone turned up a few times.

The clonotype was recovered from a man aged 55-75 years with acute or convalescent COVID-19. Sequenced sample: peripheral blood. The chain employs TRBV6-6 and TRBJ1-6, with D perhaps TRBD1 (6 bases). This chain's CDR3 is CASKLRQENSPLHF. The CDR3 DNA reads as TGTGCCAGCAAATTAAGACAGGAGAATTCACCCCTCCACTTT.